The 7 T cell receptor beta chains in this list originate from one sample, sequenced in a study of T cells in Graves' hyperthyroidism and ophthalmopathy. Amplification yielded TCR beta CDR3 regions, with RNA transcripts as the source. The study used the HTBI primer set for a first-round RT-PCR of the TCR CDR3. MiXCR was run by TCRdb on the multiplex PCR reads, yielding one entry per CDR3 protein. The sample includes roughly 510,000 distinct CDR3 sequences, 35% to 50% of them seen just once. Sequenced input: peripheral blood or thyroid tissue (not recorded which). These receptors were collected from an adult woman with Graves' disease, either hyperthyroidism or ophthalmopathy (not recorded which).

This clonotype was found a few times. The chain joins TRBV7-2 to TRBJ2-7, with D perhaps TRBD2 (6 bases). The CDR3 runs to 13 residues. Germline V gene data show CDR1 as SGHTA and CDR2 as FQGNSA. V was shortened by 1 base and J by 12 bases, with 16 bases between the two germline ends. The CDR3 region is CASSLGSSASAYF. The CDR3 DNA follows: TGTGCCAGCAGCTTAGGGTCGTCGGCTAGCGCGTACTTC. The full variable domain, rest sourced from reference TRBV7-2 and TRBJ2-7, is GAGVSQSPSNKVTEKGKDVELRCDPISGHTALYWYRQSLGQGLEFLIYFQGNSAPDKSGLPSDRFSAERTGGSVSTLTIQRTQQEDSAVYLCASSLGSSASAYFGPGTRLTVT.

This clonotype was detected only a few times. The CDR3 DNA is TGTGCCAGCAGCTTAGGACGGGTGACTGAAGCTTTCTTT. Its translation: CASSLGRVTEAFF. The chain uses TRBV7-2 and TRBJ1-1; no reliable D call. Looked up from germline, CDR1 is SGHTA and CDR2 is FQGNSA. The CDR3 is made up of 13 amino acids. The ends were cut back, 1 base at V and 5 bases at J, with 8 bases in the middle.

The V and J genes are TRBV29-1 and TRBJ2-7; 11 bases agree with TRBD2. This CDR3 is built from 13 residues. Looked up from germline, CDR1 is SQVTM and CDR2 is ANQGSEA. The junction had 4 bases not matched to a gene; V was cut back by 3 bases and J by 6 bases. The DNA of the CDR3 is TGCAGCGTTGATCGGCTAGCGGGAGGCGAGCAGTACTTC. Translation: CSVDRLAGGEQYF.

Only one count was recorded for this clonotype. The J gene is TRBJ1-2, the V gene TRBV29-1, with D unresolved. The V end lost 3 bases, the J end lost 3 bases, and 11 bases lay between the germline ends. The CDR3 contains 13 residues. Germline CDR1 reads SQVTM; CDR2 reads ANQGSEA. The CDR3 bases are TGCAGCGTTGAGCGGCCGTCCGACTATGGCTACACCTTC. This encodes CSVERPSDYGYTF.

The chain has TRBV24-1 and TRBJ1-1; 9 nucleotides line up with TRBD1. V trimming: 9 bases; J trimming: 2 bases; junction bases outside the gene matches: 18. CDR3 length: 18 amino acids. The germline gives CDR1 KGHDR, CDR2 SFDVKD. The CDR3 here is CATPSTTYGTGQNTEAFF. The CDR3 DNA sequence: TGTGCCACCCCATCAACAACATACGGGACAGGGCAAAACACTGAAGCTTTCTTT.

This sequence joins TRBV5-6 and TRBJ1-2; no definite D call. The germline V and J ends were trimmed by 2 bases and 11 bases, with 16 bases remaining between them. The CDR3 is made up of 13 amino acids. CDR1 is SGHDT and CDR2 is YYEEEE in the germline V gene. In DNA, the CDR3 is TGTGCCAGCAGCTTAGTCACTAGCGGGAGTTACACCTTC. It translates to CASSLVTSGSYTF.

In DNA form, the CDR3 reads TGCAGCTTAGGGATTACCTACGAGCAGTACTTC. Amino acids: CSLGITYEQYF. The J gene is TRBJ2-7, the V gene TRBV29-1; D uncertain. Germline values: CDR1 SQVTM, CDR2 ANQGSEA. Trimming removed 8 bases at V and 2 bases at J, with 10 bases between. The CDR3 is made up of 11 amino acids.